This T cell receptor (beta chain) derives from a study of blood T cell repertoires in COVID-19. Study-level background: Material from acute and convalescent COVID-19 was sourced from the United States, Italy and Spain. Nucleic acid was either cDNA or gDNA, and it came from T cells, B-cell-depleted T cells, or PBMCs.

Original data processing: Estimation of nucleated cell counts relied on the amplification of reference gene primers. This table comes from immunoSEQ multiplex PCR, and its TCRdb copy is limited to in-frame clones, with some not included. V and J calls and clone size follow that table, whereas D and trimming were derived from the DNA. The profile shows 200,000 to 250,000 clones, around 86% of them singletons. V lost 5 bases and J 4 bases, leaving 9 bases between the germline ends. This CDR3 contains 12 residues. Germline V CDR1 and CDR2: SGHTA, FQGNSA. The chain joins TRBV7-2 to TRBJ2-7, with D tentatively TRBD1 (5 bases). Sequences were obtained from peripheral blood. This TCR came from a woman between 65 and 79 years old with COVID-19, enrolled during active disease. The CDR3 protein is CASSGSGYEQYF. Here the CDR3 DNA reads TGTGCCAGCAGCGGGTCAGGGTACGAGCAGTACTTC.